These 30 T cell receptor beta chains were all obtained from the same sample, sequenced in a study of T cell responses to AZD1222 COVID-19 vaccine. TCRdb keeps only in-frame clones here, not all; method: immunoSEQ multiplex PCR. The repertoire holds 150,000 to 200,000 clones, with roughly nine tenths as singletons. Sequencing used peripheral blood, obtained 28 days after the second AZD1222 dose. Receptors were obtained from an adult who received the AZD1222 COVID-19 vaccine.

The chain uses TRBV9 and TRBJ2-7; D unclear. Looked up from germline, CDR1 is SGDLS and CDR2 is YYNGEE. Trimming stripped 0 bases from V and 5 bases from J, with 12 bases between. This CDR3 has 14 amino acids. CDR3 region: CASSVGAQAHEQYF. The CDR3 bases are TGTGCCAGCAGCGTAGGAGCGCAGGCCCACGAGCAGTACTTC.

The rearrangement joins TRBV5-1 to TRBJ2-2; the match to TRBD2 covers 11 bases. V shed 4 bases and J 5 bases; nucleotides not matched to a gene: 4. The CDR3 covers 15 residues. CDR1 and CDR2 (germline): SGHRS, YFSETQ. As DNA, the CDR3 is TGCGCCAGCAGCCCCGGGACTAGCGGAACCGGGGAGCTGTTTTTT. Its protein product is CASSPGTSGTGELFF.

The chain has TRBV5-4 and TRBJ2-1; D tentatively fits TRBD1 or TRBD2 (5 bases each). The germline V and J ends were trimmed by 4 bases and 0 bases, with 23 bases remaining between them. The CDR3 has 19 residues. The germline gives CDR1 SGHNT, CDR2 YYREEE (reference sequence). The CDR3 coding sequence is TGTGCCAGCAGCCCGGGACCGCTCGGTCCCCTGAGCTCCTACAATGAGCAGTTCTTC. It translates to CASSPGPLGPLSSYNEQFF.

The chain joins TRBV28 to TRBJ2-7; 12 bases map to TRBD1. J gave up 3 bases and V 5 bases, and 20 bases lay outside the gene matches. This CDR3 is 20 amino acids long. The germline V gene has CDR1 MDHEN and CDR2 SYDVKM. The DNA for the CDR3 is TGTGCCAGCAGTCCGGGACAGGGGGCGCCTGGAGTTCTTGGGGGCTACGAGCAGTACTTC. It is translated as CASSPGQGAPGVLGGYEQYF.

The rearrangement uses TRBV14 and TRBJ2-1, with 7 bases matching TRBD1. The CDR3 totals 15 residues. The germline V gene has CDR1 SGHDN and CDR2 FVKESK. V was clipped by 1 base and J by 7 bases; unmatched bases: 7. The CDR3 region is CASSQVGGAWNEQFF. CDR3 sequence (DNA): TGTGCCAGCAGCCAAGTAGGGGGCGCCTGGAATGAGCAGTTCTTC. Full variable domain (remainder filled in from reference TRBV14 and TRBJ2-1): EAGVTQFPSHSVIEKGQTVTLRCDPISGHDNLYWYRRVMGKEIKFLLHFVKESKQDESGMPNNRFLAERTGGTYSTLKVQPAELEDSGVYFCASSQVGGAWNEQFFGPGTRLTVL.

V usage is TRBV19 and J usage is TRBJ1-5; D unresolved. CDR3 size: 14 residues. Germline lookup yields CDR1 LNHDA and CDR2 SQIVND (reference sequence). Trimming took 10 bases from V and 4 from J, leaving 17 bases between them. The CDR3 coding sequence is TGTGCCACCCGAACGTCAGAGAGGAATCAGCCCCAGCATTTT. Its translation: CATRTSERNQPQHF.

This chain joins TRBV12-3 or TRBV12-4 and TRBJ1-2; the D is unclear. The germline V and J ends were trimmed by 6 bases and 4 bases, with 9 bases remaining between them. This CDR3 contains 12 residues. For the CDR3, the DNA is TGTGCCAGCAGGGCGGACGGCTATGGCTACACCTTC. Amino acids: CASRADGYGYTF.

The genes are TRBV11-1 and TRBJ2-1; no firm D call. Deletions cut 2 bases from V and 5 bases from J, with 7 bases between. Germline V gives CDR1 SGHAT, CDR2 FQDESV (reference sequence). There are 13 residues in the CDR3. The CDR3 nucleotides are TGTGCCAGCAGCTTATCAACAGACAATGAGCAGTTCTTC. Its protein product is CASSLSTDNEQFF.

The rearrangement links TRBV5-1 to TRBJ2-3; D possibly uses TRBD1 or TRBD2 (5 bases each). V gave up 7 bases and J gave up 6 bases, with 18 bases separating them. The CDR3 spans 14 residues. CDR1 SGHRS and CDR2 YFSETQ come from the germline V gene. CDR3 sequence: CASGTGNSVDTQYF. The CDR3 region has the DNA TGCGCCAGCGGGACGGGGAATTCGGTGGATACGCAGTATTTT. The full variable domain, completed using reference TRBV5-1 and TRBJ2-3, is KAGVTQTPRYLIKTRGQQVTLSCSPISGHRSVSWYQQTPGQGLQFLFEYFSETQRNKGNFPGRFSGRQFSNSRSEMNVSTLELGDSALYLCASGTGNSVDTQYFGPGTRLTVL.

The CDR3 bases are TGTGCCAGCACTCCCTGGGGGCTAGCGGGGACGAACGAGCAGTACTTC. Its translation: CASTPWGLAGTNEQYF. The rearrangement uses TRBV5-6 and TRBJ2-7, with TRBD2 matching 9 bases. CDR3 length: 16 residues. Germline V CDR1 and CDR2: SGHDT, YYEEEE. V gave up 6 bases and J gave up 5 bases; unmatched junction bases: 15.

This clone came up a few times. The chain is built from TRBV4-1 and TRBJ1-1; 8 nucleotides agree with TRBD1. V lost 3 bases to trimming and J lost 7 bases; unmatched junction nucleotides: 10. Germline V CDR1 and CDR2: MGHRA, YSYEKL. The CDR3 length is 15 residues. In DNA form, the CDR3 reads TGCGCCAGCAGCCACACCTGGGGACAGGAGAGTGAAGCTTTCTTT. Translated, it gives CASSHTWGQESEAFF.

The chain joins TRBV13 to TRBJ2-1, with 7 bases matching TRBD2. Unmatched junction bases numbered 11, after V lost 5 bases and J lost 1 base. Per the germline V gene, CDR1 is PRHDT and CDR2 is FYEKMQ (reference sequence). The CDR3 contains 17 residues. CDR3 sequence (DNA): TGTGCCAGCAGCCACCGAGGGCGCGGGAGTTCCTACAATGAGCAGTTCTTC. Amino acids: CASSHRGRGSSYNEQFF.

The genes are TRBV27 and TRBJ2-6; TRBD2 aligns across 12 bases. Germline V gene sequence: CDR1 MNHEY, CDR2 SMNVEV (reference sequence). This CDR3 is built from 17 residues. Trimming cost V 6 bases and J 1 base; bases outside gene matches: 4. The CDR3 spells CASSLLAGGSGANVLTF. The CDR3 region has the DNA TGTGCCAGCAGCCTACTAGCGGGAGGATCTGGGGCCAACGTCCTGACTTTC.

The CDR3 DNA is TGTGCCAGCAGCCCTGGGTCCACTGGAAACACCATATATTTT. The encoded protein is CASSPGSTGNTIYF. The gene calls are TRBV13 and TRBJ1-3; D remains unclear. V was pared by 5 bases and J by 2 bases, with 10 bases between. This CDR3 is 14 amino acids long. Germline-derived CDR1 and CDR2 are PRHDT and FYEKMQ (reference sequence).

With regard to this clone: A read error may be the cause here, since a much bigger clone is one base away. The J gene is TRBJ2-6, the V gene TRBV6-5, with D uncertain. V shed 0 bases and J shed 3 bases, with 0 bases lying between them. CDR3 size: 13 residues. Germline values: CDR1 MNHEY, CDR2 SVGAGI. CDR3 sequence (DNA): TGTGCCAGCAGTTACTCTGGGGCCAACGTCCTGACTTTC. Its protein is CASSYSGANVLTF.

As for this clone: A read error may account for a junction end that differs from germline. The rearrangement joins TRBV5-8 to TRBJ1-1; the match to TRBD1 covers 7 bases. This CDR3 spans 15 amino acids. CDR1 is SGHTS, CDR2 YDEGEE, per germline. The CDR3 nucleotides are TGTGCCAGCAGGAAACGGACAGGCGCGAACGCTGAAGCTTTCTTT. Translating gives CASRKRTGANAEAFF.

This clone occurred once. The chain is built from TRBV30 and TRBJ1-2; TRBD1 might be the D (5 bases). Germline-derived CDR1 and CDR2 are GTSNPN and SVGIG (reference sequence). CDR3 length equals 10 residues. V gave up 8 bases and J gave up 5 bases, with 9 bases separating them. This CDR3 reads CARGTYGYTF. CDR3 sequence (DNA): TGTGCCCGCGGGACTTATGGCTACACCTTC.

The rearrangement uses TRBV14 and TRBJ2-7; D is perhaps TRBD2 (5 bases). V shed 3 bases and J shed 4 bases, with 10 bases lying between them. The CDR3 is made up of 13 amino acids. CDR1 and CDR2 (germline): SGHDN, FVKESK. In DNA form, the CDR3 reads TGTGCCAGCAGCCACCTCGGGGTATACGAGCAGTACTTC. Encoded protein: CASSHLGVYEQYF.

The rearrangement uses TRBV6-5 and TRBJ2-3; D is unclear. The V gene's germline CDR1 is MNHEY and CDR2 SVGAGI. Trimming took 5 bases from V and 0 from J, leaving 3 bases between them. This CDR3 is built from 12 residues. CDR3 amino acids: CASSRSTDTQYF. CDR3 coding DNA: TGTGCCAGCAGTCGCAGCACAGATACGCAGTATTTT.

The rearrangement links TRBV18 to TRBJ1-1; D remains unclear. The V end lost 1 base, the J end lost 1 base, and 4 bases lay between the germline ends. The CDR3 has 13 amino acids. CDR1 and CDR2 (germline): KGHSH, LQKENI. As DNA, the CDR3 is TGTGCCAGCTCACCACTGAAGAACACTGAAGCTTTCTTT. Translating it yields CASSPLKNTEAFF.

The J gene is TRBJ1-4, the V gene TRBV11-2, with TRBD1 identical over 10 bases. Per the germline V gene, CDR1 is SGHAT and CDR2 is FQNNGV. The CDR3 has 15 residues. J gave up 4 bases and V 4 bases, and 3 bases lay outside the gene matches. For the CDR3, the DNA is TGTGCCAGCAGCTCCCGGGACAGGGGTAATGAAAAACTGTTTTTT. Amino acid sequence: CASSSRDRGNEKLFF.

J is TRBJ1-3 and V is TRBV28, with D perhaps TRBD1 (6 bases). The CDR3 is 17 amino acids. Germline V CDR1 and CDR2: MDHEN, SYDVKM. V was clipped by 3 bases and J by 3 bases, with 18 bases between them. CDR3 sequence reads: CASSFDPPGAVGNTIYF. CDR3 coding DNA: TGTGCCAGCAGTTTTGACCCCCCGGGGGCGGTTGGAAACACCATATATTTT.

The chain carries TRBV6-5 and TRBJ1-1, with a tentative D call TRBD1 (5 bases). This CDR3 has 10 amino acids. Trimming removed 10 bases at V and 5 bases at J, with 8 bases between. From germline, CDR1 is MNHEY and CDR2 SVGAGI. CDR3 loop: CATGTTEAFF. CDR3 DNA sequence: TGTGCCACGGGGACTACTGAAGCTTTCTTT.

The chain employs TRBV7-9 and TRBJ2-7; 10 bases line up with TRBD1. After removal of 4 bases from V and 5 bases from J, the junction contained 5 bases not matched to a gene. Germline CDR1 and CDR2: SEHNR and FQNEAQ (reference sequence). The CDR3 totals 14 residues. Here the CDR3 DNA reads TGTGCCAGCAGCTACCGGGACAGGGGCGACGAGCAGTACTTC. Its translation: CASSYRDRGDEQYF.

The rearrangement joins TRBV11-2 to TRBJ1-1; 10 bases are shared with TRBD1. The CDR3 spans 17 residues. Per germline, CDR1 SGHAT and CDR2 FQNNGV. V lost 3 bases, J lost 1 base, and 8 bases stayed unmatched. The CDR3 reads CASSFQMTGGANTEAFF. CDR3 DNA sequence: TGTGCCAGCAGCTTCCAAATGACAGGGGGCGCGAACACTGAAGCTTTCTTT.

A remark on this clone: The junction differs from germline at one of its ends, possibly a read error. Here the CDR3 DNA reads TGTGCCAGCTCCCCACCAACTGACAGCTTTATTGGCTACACCTTC. Translating it yields CASSPPTDSFIGYTF. The rearrangement joins TRBV18 to TRBJ1-2; D is possibly TRBD1 (5 bases). Germline V gene sequence: CDR1 KGHSH, CDR2 LQKENI. The CDR3 is made up of 15 amino acids.

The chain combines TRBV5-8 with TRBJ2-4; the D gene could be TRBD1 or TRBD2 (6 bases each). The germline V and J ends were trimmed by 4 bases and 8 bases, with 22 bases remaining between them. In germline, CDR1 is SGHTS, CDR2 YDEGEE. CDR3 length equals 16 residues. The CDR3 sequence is CASSAKGGRLGDIQYF. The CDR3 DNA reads TGTGCCAGCAGCGCCAAGGGGGGCCGACTAGGTGACATTCAGTACTTC.

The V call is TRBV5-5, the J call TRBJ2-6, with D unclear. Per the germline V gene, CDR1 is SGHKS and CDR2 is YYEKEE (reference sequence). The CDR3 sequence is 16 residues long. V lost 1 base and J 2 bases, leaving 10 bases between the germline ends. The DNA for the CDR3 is TGTGCCAGCAGCTTGTGGGCCCGGACTGGGGCCAACGTCCTGACTTTC. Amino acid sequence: CASSLWARTGANVLTF.

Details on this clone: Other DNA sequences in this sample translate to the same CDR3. The CDR3 nucleotides read TGCAGTGCCAAGAGGAACACTGAAGCTTTCTTT. Translating it yields CSAKRNTEAFF. The V call is TRBV20-1, the J call TRBJ1-1; D gene uncertain. Looked up from germline, CDR1 is DFQATT and CDR2 is SNEGSKA (reference sequence). The CDR3 spans 11 residues. Trimming left V 6 bases short and J 1 base short, with 6 bases between.

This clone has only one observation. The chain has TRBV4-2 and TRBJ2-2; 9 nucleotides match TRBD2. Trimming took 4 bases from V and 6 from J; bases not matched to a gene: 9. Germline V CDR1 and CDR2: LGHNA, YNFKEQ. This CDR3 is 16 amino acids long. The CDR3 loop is CASSRSGGFNAGELFF. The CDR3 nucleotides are TGTGCCAGCAGCCGAAGCGGGGGGTTTAACGCCGGGGAGCTGTTTTTT.